These 32 T cell receptor beta chains originate from one sample sequenced in a study of T-cell memory formation after mild COVID-19. In TCRdb, the 5' RACE reads were re-called with MiXCR into one record per CDR3 protein. In the table there are 45,000 to 50,000 distinct CDR3 sequences, about 7.3% of which are singletons. The sequenced sample consisted of PBMCs or a T cell subset sorted from them (not recorded which). The receptors stem from a young man who had mild COVID-19 (a few samples of this study predate the infection). Cell type and time point are not known.

The table lists this clonotype with many counts. V is TRBV4-2 and J is TRBJ2-1, with 11 bases matching TRBD1. The CDR3 loop spans 14 amino acids. From germline, CDR1 is LGHNA and CDR2 YNFKEQ. Trimming cost V 4 bases and J 9 bases; bases outside gene matches: 5. The DNA of the CDR3 is TGTGCCAGCAGCCCGGACAGGGGGCTAGGTGAGCAGTTCTTC. Translated: CASSPDRGLGEQFF.

The chain uses TRBV29-1 and TRBJ2-5; TRBD1 aligns across 8 bases. The germline V gene has CDR1 SQVTM and CDR2 ANQGSEA. CDR3 size: 14 residues. V was clipped by 8 bases and J by 5 bases; unmatched bases: 13. CDR3 in amino acids: CSIDRGRGGETQYF. CDR3 sequence (DNA): TGCAGCATCGACAGGGGTAGGGGTGGGGAGACCCAGTACTTC.

In this sample, this clonotype turned up a few times. CDR3 residues: CASRRTHPRGTDTQYF. Here the CDR3 DNA reads TGTGCCAGCAGGAGGACCCACCCAAGGGGGACAGATACGCAGTATTTT. The chain combines TRBV6-5 with TRBJ2-3; weak D call: TRBD1 (6 bases). Germline CDR1 is MNHEY and CDR2 is SVGAGI. The CDR3 is made up of 16 amino acids. Trimming took off 6 bases at V and 3 bases at J, with 19 bases between the two ends.

This chain uses TRBV28 with TRBJ1-1; perhaps TRBD1 as D (6 bases). Germline CDR1 and CDR2: MDHEN and SYDVKM. This CDR3 has 15 amino acids. Trimming stripped 10 bases from V and 3 bases from J, with 21 bases between. CDR3 DNA sequence: TGTGCCACCACCACCGGGGGCCAAGGGGACACTGAAGCTTTCTTT. Protein: CATTTGGQGDTEAFF.

This clonotype was counted many times. J is TRBJ2-5 and V is TRBV7-6; D possibly corresponds to TRBD2 (6 bases). CDR3 length: 16 residues. The V gene's germline CDR1 is SGHVS and CDR2 FNYEAQ. Trimming cost V 2 bases and J 1 base, with 14 bases left between them. CDR3 in amino acids: CASSLYPTSTQETQYF. CDR3 nucleotides: TGTGCCAGCAGCTTATACCCTACTAGCACCCAAGAGACCCAGTACTTC.

There are a few counts of this clonotype. This chain connects TRBV7-9 to TRBJ2-1; 10 bases line up with TRBD2. The CDR3 consists of 14 residues. V lost 3 bases, J lost 7 bases, and 3 bases stayed unmatched. Per the germline V gene, CDR1 is SEHNR and CDR2 is FQNEAQ (reference sequence). Here the CDR3 reads CASSFSGGWNEQFF. The CDR3 DNA reads as TGTGCCAGCAGCTTTAGCGGGGGGTGGAATGAGCAGTTCTTC.

In its sample, this clonotype was seen many times. CDR3 in amino acids: CASSPHVGKNEQFF. The DNA for the CDR3 is TGTGCCAGCAGCCCGCACGTGGGGAAAAATGAGCAGTTCTTC. The rearrangement links TRBV6-2 or TRBV6-3 to TRBJ2-1; D call uncertain. V shed 6 bases and J shed 7 bases, with 16 bases lying between them. CDR3 length equals 14 residues. Per the germline V gene, CDR1 is MNHEY and CDR2 is SVGEGT.

Ten or more counts support this clonotype. V is TRBV6-1 and J is TRBJ2-4; maybe TRBD2 (5 bases). V lost 5 bases and J lost 8, with 13 bases in between. This CDR3 has 13 amino acids. Germline loops: CDR1 MNHNS, CDR2 SASEGT. CDR3 nucleotide sequence: TGTGCCAGCAGTCGCCAACCCGGGGACATTCAGTACTTC. As protein: CASSRQPGDIQYF.

This clonotype has just a few counts. The chain is built from TRBV3-1 and TRBJ1-6; D remains ambiguous. Per germline, CDR1 LGHDT and CDR2 YNNKEL (reference sequence). V was clipped by 6 bases and J by 12 bases, with 12 bases between them. The CDR3 has 12 residues. The CDR3 sequence: CASSTTGRPLHF. The CDR3 DNA sequence: TGTGCCAGCAGTACGACTGGCCGACCCCTCCACTTT. The whole variable domain, filled in from reference TRBV3-1 and TRBJ1-6, reads DTAVSQTPKYLVTQMGNDKSIKCEQNLGHDTMYWYKQDSKKFLKIMFSYNNKELIINETVPNRFSPKSPDKAHLNLHINSLELGDSAVYFCASSTTGRPLHFGNGTRLTVT.

There are a few counts of this clonotype. The chain employs TRBV20-1 and TRBJ2-7; 8 positions match TRBD2. CDR1 and CDR2 from the germline V gene are DFQATT and SNEGSKA (reference sequence). J was trimmed by 4 bases and V by 6 bases; bases with no gene match: 11. The CDR3 length is 14 residues. This CDR3 is CSAVTSGGGYEQYF. DNA for the CDR3: TGCAGTGCCGTCACAAGCGGGGGTGGGTACGAGCAGTACTTC.

This clonotype appeared a few times. J is TRBJ2-3 and V is TRBV20-1; 8 bases map to TRBD1. Germline V gene lookup returns CDR1 DFQATT and CDR2 SNEGSKA (reference sequence). The junction had 8 bases not matched to a gene; V was cut back by 6 bases and J by 3 bases. The CDR3 spans 14 residues. CDR3 residues: CSAPDRELTDTQYF. The CDR3 nucleotides are TGCAGTGCCCCGGACAGGGAGTTGACAGATACGCAGTATTTT.

This clonotype came up many times. This chain links TRBV9 with TRBJ2-1; possibly TRBD1 for D (6 bases). CDR3 length: 13 amino acids. CDR1 SGDLS and CDR2 YYNGEE come from the germline V gene. Trimming cost V 4 bases and J 9 bases, with 14 bases left between them. As DNA, the CDR3 is TGTGCCAGCAGCCTAGGGGGACGGGGTGAGCAGTTCTTC. Residues: CASSLGGRGEQFF.

This clonotype came up many times. The DNA of the CDR3 is TGTGCCTGTTTTAGCCGGGACAGCTATGGCTACACCTTC. This encodes CACFSRDSYGYTF. This chain links TRBV30 with TRBJ1-2; 7 bases are shared with TRBD1. The CDR3 is made up of 13 amino acids. Germline V lookup: CDR1 GTSNPN, CDR2 SVGIG (reference sequence). The ends lost 6 bases at V and 4 bases at J; junction bases unmatched: 8.

This clonotype was observed a handful of times. This sequence joins TRBV20-1 and TRBJ2-3, with TRBD2 matching 8 bases. Looked up from germline, CDR1 is DFQATT and CDR2 is SNEGSKA (reference sequence). The CDR3 runs to 15 residues. After removal of 0 bases from V and 3 bases from J, the junction contained 5 bases not matched to a gene. The CDR3 region is CSARDTAGDTDTQYF. The CDR3 nucleotides read TGCAGTGCTAGAGATACAGCGGGGGATACAGATACGCAGTATTTT.

The chain couples TRBV29-1 to TRBJ2-5; weak D call: TRBD1 (6 bases). This CDR3 contains 13 residues. Germline CDR1 reads SQVTM; CDR2 reads ANQGSEA. Trimming removed 1 base at V and 5 bases at J, with 11 bases between. CDR3 DNA sequence: TGCAGCGTTGAAGCTAGGGGGTCGGAGACCCAGTACTTC. Translated, it gives CSVEARGSETQYF.

This clonotype was counted many times. The rearrangement links TRBV4-3 to TRBJ1-5; tentative D call: TRBD1 (5 bases). V lost 2 bases and J 10 bases, leaving 12 bases between the germline ends. This CDR3 has 13 residues. CDR1 is LGHNA and CDR2 is YSLEER in the germline V gene. The CDR3 nucleotides read TGCGCCAGCAGCCAATTGCAGGGTAAACCCCAGCATTTT. This codes for CASSQLQGKPQHF.

In its sample, this clonotype is medium-sized. The chain couples TRBV7-2 to TRBJ2-7; TRBD1 matches 8 bases. The germline V gene encodes CDR1 SGHTA and CDR2 FQGNSA. V gave up 1 base and J gave up 6 bases; unmatched junction bases: 2. The CDR3 has 13 residues. DNA for the CDR3: TGTGCCAGCAGCTTAGGAACAGGGGGCGAGCAGTACGTC. Translating it yields CASSLGTGGEQYV.

This clonotype was seen a few times. This chain uses TRBV19 with TRBJ2-1; D uncertain. Germline-derived CDR1 and CDR2 are LNHDA and SQIVND (reference sequence). V lost 5 bases and J 7 bases, leaving 9 bases between the germline ends. This CDR3 is built from 12 residues. The CDR3 nucleotides read TGTGCCAGTAGTTCACAGCATAATGAGCAGTTCTTC. Translation gives CASSSQHNEQFF.

This rearrangement joins TRBV6-1 to TRBJ2-7; TRBD1 or TRBD2 may be the D gene (6 bases each). The CDR3 has 18 residues. Trimming shortened V by 6 bases and J by 2 bases, and 26 bases separated the two germline ends. Germline CDR1 and CDR2: MNHNS and SASEGT. CDR3 sequence reads: CASRYLDGGGTLPYEQYV. DNA for the CDR3: TGTGCCAGCAGGTACCTTGACGGAGGGGGGACCTTGCCCTACGAGCAGTACGTC.

This clonotype was counted many times. This chain connects TRBV7-9 to TRBJ2-3; possibly TRBD2 for D (6 bases). CDR3 length: 15 amino acids. The V end was cut by 7 bases, the J end by 2 bases, with 16 bases between. CDR1 and CDR2 (germline): SEHNR, FQNEAQ (reference sequence). CDR3 loop: CASNPPRGNTDTQYF. The CDR3 nucleotides are TGTGCCAGCAACCCCCCCCGGGGGAACACAGATACGCAGTATTTT.

This clonotype showed up just a few times. CDR3: CASSLAVLTQYF. The CDR3 nucleotides are TGTGCCAGCAGCTTAGCTGTCTTGACGCAGTATTTT. V and J are TRBV11-2 and TRBJ2-3; D is uncertain. Germline CDR1 SGHAT, CDR2 FQNNGV. Trimming left V 1 base short and J 9 bases short, with 8 bases between. This CDR3 contains 12 residues.

J is TRBJ1-6 and V is TRBV5-1, with 9 bases lining up with TRBD1. The CDR3 contains 15 residues. V lost 4 bases, J lost 3 bases, and 2 bases stayed unmatched. Germline assignment: CDR1 SGHRS and CDR2 YFSETQ. The CDR3 spells CASSPGQGYNSPLHF. The DNA for the CDR3 is TGCGCCAGCAGCCCGGGACAGGGCTATAATTCACCCCTCCACTTT.

J is TRBJ2-1 and V is TRBV4-1; D possibly matches TRBD1 or TRBD2 (7 bases each). V lost 3 bases and J lost 0, with 18 bases in between. CDR1 and CDR2 from the germline V gene are MGHRA and YSYEKL. The length of the CDR3 is 18 residues. Here the CDR3 reads CASSHGRGGRSSYNEQFF. The CDR3 DNA sequence: TGCGCCAGCAGCCATGGCAGGGGGGGGCGAAGCTCCTACAATGAGCAGTTCTTC.

This chain uses TRBV12-3 or TRBV12-4 with TRBJ2-1; 10 nucleotides agree with TRBD2. V lost 7 bases and J lost 5; bases outside the gene matches: 5. CDR3 length: 14 residues. CDR3 coding DNA: TGTGCCAGCACCCTAGCGGGGGCCAACAATGAGCAGTTCTTC. Its translation: CASTLAGANNEQFF.

The sample holds a few counts of this clonotype. The chain has TRBV7-9 and TRBJ1-1, with D unresolved. Germline lookup yields CDR1 SEHNR and CDR2 FQNEAQ (reference sequence). The CDR3 runs 14 residues. Trimming left V 5 bases short and J 5 bases short, with 15 bases between. As DNA, the CDR3 is TGTGCCAGCAGCAAGGCGGCGGCGGAAACTGAAGCTTTCTTT. Translating it yields CASSKAAAETEAFF.

This clonotype was observed a handful of times. The J gene is TRBJ1-1, the V gene TRBV18; possibly TRBD1 for D (6 bases). Trimming cost V 4 bases and J 3 bases, with 9 bases left between them. The length of the CDR3 is 13 residues. The germline CDR1 and CDR2 sequences are KGHSH and LQKENI. The DNA for the CDR3 is TGTGCCAGCTCACAGGGGGTAGACACTGAAGCTTTCTTT. Its translation: CASSQGVDTEAFF.

V is TRBV6-5 and J is TRBJ1-2; D is possibly TRBD1 (5 bases). V was cut by 6 bases and J by 3 bases, with 8 bases left in between. Germline V gene sequence: CDR1 MNHEY, CDR2 SVGAGI. This CDR3 spans 12 amino acids. The CDR3 region is CASRTAYYGYTF. CDR3 DNA: TGTGCCAGCAGGACAGCCTACTATGGCTACACCTTC.

Many counts were recorded for this clonotype. The chain links TRBV10-3 to TRBJ2-5; D is unresolved. V lost 0 bases to trimming and J lost 2 bases, with 7 bases between them. Per the germline V gene, CDR1 is ENHRY and CDR2 is SYGVKD. The CDR3 is 14 amino acids. CDR3 in amino acids: CAISESTRQETQYF. CDR3 nucleotides: TGTGCCATCAGTGAGTCAACCCGGCAAGAGACCCAGTACTTC.

This clonotype was seen a few times. This sequence joins TRBV5-1 and TRBJ1-1; a weak D match, TRBD1 (6 bases). The germline V gene encodes CDR1 SGHRS and CDR2 YFSETQ. The V end was cut by 0 bases, the J end by 8 bases, with 14 bases between. The CDR3 sequence is 14 residues long. In nucleotides, the CDR3 is TGCGCCAGCAGCTTGGTAGGGGGGCGAGGGGAAGCTTTCTTT. Translated, it gives CASSLVGGRGEAFF.

V is TRBV6-5 and J is TRBJ1-1, with 7 bases matching TRBD1. Germline V gene data show CDR1 as MNHEY and CDR2 as SVGAGI. J gave up 0 bases and V 5 bases, and 9 bases lay outside the gene matches. CDR3 size: 16 residues. The CDR3 DNA is TGTGCCAGCAGTACAGGGGTTGCATCGTTGAACACTGAAGCTTTCTTT. This sequence encodes CASSTGVASLNTEAFF.

The rearrangement links TRBV4-3 to TRBJ2-3, with D possibly being TRBD1 (5 bases). The V and J ends lost 0 bases and 6 bases respectively, with 7 bases between them. The length of the CDR3 is 13 residues. The germline CDR1 and CDR2 sequences are LGHNA and YSLEER. In DNA form, the CDR3 reads TGCGCCAGCAGCCAAGAGTCAGGGGATACGCAGTATTTT. Amino acid sequence: CASSQESGDTQYF.

This clonotype was counted a few times. The chain recombines TRBV6-1 with TRBJ1-5; no definite D call. CDR1 and CDR2 from the germline V gene are MNHNS and SASEGT. The V end was cut by 2 bases, the J end by 7 bases, with 12 bases between. CDR3 size: 14 residues. DNA of the CDR3: TGTGCCAGCAGTGAACTGGGGTTTGGGCAGCCCCAGCATTTT. Its protein is CASSELGFGQPQHF.